The table lists the clone carrying this T cell receptor (beta chain) with many counts. TCRdb itself ran the RT-PCR reads through MiXCR, one entry per CDR3 protein. The table records about 650,000 distinct CDR3 sequences, around 14% of them present only once. This sample is part of a study of response to subunit inactivated influenza vaccine. With 2 bases clipped from V and 5 bases from J, the junction kept 17 bases outside the gene matches. CDR1 is DFQATT and CDR2 is SNEGSKA in the germline V gene (reference sequence). The CDR3 sequence is 17 residues long. The receptor comes from a man over 45 who received an inactivated influenza vaccine. The V call is TRBV20-1, the J call TRBJ2-5; TRBD2 matches at 7 bases. Sequencing used PBMCs from blood, obtained about 11 days after vaccination. This chain's CDR3 is CSARWPSIGGIMETQYF. In nucleotides, the CDR3 is TGCAGTGCTAGATGGCCCTCCATCGGGGGGATTATGGAGACCCAGTACTTC.